This entry concerns a single T cell receptor (beta chain). This clone was picked up one time. Its specific antigen is unknown. Per-base quality was not reported, and no clone a single base away is much larger than it. Library preparation employed the immunoSEQ multiplex PCR assay. DNA from the cultured and isolated CD4+ T cells underwent TCR beta CDR3 sequencing. The study's processing was this. Non-productive TCR sequences were removed and reads were trimmed to the CDR3 region, keeping CDR3s of at least 7 amino acids. The MANAFEST web app was used to identify antigen-specific clonotypes by comparing expansion in peptide wells with expansion in reference cultures. Positive clones required FDR<0.05 expansion versus reference and all other wells, odds ratio above 5, and frequency above 0.1% in two replicate wells. Cross-reactive clonotypes were defined as significantly expanded in SARS-CoV-2 spike wells and in at least one common cold coronavirus spike condition. Levenshtein distance calculated with the stringdist R package was used to assess CDR3 similarity, and unrooted trees were constructed with ape in R 3.6.1. This immuneACCESS table, as held by TCRdb, lists in-frame sequences with V and J called but not all clones. Of the missing ones, under half trace to an unresolved V gene in checked studies; the others have no known cause. That table is the source of V, J and clone size, and D and trimming were worked out from the DNA. Here the sample has more than 40,000 clones; around 77% occur a single time. Of the sample, 2.5% to 3% is held by the ten largest clones.

The source of the sample is a study of vaccination effects on CD4 cells after COVID-19 (dated by TCRdb to 2022 to 2024). In terms of the full investigation: Each participant got two doses of an mRNA SARS-CoV-2 vaccine, either BNT162b2 or mRNA-1273. The study compared SARS-CoV-2 spike-specific CD4+ TCR repertoires before and after mRNA vaccination in COVID-19 convalescent patients and infection-naive vaccine recipients. A total of 9 to 11 COVID-19 convalescent patients and several SARS-CoV-2-naive healthy vaccine recipients were included in the full study. Cultures from other donors in the study were sequenced using the Oncomine TCR Beta short-read assay on an Illumina iSeq 100. What the authors observed across the whole study: At late post-vaccination timepoints, both infection-induced and vaccine-induced clones showed marked clonal contraction, consistent with waning T cell responses. In healthy vaccine recipients, vaccine-induced clones were almost all SARS-CoV-2 mono-reactive, with only 1 of 255 being cross-reactive with common cold coronaviruses. Limitations of the study were the small number of convalescent patients and the absence of early post-infection timepoints.

According to the germline V gene, CDR1 reads LGHNA and CDR2 reads YSLEER. The junction shows trimming of 0 bases on V and 2 bases on J, plus 10 bases between the germline ends. The CDR3 contains 15 residues, cysteine and phenylalanine counted. Only the CDR3 region is kept as DNA, spanning 45 bases read in frame from base 1. In the ViraFEST assay, PBMC were stimulated with viral peptide pools, and TCR sequencing was then used to find antigen-specific CD4+ T cell clonotypes based on their expansion. After 10 days of culture, CD4+ T cells were isolated with the EasySep CD4+ T cell isolation kit. The absence of prior SARS-CoV-2 infection in healthy vaccine recipients was confirmed by negative nucleocapsid antibodies before and after vaccination. Each well held two million PBMC cultured in IMDM containing around 5.1% human AB serum, 9 to 10 IU/ml IL-2 and gentamicin, along with around 11 ug/ml peptides. Half of the culture medium was replaced with fresh IL-2-containing medium on days 3 and 7. Unless noted otherwise, every peptide stimulation condition was cultured in triplicate wells. PBMC were separated from whole blood using Ficoll-Paque Plus gradient centrifugation and were then either cryopreserved at -140C or used fresh. The overlapping peptide pools covered the spike proteins of SARS-CoV-2 as well as those of the common cold coronaviruses HCoV-NL63, HCoV-OC43 and HCoV-229E. The QIAamp micro DNA kit was used to extract genomic DNA from the cultured CD4+ T cells.

This TCR was recovered from a human donor who received a COVID-19 vaccine. The chain is made from TRBV4-3 and TRBJ2-5; a weak D assignment points to TRBD2 (5 bases agree). The starting material was CD4+ T cells from PBMCs cultured with HCoV-NL63 spike peptides, obtained before COVID-19 vaccination. The cell subset or site label, as the study defines it: HCoV-NL63 spike overlapping peptide pool stimulation. The sequence in DNA is TGCGCCAGCAGCCAAGATGCGTCGGGGCAAGAGACCCAGTACTTC. It translates to CASSQDASGQETQYF.